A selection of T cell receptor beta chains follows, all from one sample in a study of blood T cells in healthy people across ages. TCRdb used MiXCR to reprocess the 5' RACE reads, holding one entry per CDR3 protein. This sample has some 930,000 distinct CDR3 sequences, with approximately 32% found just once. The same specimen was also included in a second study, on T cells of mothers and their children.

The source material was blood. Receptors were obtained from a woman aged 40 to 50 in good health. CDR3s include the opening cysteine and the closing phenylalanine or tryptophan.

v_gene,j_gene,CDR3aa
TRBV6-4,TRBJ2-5,CARTPDPTGGKFKETQYF
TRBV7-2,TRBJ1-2,CASSQPRDTYYGYTF
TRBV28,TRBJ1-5,CASSLRGRSNQPQHF
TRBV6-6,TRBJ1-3,CASSPSGSGNTIYF
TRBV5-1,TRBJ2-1,CASSSLDYEQFF
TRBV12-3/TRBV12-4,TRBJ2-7,CASSPGTAAYEQYF
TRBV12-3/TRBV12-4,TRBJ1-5,CASSDRDRVNNRPQHF
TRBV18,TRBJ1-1,CASSANPGTEAFF
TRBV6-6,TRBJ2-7,CASRDWVLGEQYF
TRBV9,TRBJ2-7,CASSVAGNIYEQYF
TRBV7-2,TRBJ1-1,CASRLVTENTEAFF
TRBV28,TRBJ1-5,CAGSNGGPNQPQHF
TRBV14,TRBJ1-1,CASSQDYGGLNTEAFF
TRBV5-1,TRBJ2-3,CASSTDFSTDTQYF
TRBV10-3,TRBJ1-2,CANRGVALNYGYTF
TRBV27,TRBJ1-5,CASSPYEGNQPQHF